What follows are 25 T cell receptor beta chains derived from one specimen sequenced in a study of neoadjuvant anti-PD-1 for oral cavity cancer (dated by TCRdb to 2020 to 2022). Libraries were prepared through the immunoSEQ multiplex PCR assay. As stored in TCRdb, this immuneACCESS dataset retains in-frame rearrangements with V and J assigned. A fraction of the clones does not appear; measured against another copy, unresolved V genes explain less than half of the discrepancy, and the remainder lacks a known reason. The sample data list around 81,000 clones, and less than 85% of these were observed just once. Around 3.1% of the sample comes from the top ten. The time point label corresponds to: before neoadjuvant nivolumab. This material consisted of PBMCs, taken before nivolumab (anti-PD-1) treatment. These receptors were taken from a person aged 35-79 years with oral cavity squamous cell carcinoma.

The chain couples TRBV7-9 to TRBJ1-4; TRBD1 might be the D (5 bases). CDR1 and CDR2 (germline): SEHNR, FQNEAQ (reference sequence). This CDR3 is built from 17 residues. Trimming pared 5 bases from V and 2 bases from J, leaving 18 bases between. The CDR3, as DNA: TGTGCCAGCAGCCAAAACGGACGGTGGGGGACTAATGAAAAACTGTTTTTT. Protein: CASSQNGRWGTNEKLFF.

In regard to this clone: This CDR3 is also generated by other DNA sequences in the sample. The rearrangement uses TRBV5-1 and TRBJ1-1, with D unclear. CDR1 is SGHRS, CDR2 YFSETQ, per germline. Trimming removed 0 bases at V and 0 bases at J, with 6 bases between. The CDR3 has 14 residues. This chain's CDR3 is CASSLGGVNTEAFF. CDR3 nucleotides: TGCGCCAGCAGCTTGGGCGGGGTGAACACTGAAGCTTTCTTT.

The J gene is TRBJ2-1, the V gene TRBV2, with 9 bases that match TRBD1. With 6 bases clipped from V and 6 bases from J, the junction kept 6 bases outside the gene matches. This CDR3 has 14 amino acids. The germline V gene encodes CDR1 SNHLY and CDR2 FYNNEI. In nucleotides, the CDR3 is TGTGCCAGCAGAGAGGGGACAGGGAGCAATGAGCAGTTCTTC. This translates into CASREGTGSNEQFF. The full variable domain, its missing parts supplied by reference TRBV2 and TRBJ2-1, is EPEVTQTPSHQVTQMGQEVILRCVPISNHLYFYWYRQILGQKVEFLVSFYNNEISEKSEIFDDQFSVERPDGSNFTLKIRSTKLEDSAMYFCASREGTGSNEQFFGPGTRLTVL.

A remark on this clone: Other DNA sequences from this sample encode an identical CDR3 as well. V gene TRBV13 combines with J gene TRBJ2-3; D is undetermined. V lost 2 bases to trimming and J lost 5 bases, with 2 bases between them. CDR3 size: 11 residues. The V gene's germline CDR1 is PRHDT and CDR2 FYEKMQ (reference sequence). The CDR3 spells CASSLLDTQYF. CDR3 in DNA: TGTGCCAGCAGCTTACTAGATACGCAGTATTTT.

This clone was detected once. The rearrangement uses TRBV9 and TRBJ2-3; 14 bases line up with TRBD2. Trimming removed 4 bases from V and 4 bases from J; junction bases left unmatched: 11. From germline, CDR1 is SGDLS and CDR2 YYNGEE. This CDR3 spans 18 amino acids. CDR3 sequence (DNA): TGTGCCAGCAGCCCGGGACTAGCGGGAGTGGGTAGCGCAGATACGCAGTATTTT. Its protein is CASSPGLAGVGSADTQYF.

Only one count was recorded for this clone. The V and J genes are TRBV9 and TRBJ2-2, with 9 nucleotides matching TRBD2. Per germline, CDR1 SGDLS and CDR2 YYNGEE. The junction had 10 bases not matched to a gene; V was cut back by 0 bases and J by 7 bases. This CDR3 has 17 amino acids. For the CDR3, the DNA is TGTGCCAGCAGCGTAGGCCTAGCGGGGCGCAGGGGCGGGGAGCTGTTTTTT. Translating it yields CASSVGLAGRRGGELFF. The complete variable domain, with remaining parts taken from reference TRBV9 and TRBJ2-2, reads DSGVTQTPKHLITATGQRVTLRCSPRSGDLSVYWYQQSLDQGLQFLIQYYNGEERAKGNILERFSAQQFPDLHSELNLSSLELGDSALYFCASSVGLAGRRGGELFFGEGSRLTVL.

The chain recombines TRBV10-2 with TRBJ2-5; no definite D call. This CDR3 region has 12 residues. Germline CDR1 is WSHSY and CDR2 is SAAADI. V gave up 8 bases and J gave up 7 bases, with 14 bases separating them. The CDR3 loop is CASRLADSTQYF. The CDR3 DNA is TGCGCCAGCCGCTTGGCCGATTCGACCCAGTACTTC.

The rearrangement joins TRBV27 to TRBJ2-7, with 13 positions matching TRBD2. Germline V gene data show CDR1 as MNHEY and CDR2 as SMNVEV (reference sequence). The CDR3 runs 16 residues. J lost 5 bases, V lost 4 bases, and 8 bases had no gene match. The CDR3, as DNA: TGTGCCAGCAGTTCCGGGACTAGCGGGACACGCCACGAGCAGTACTTC. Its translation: CASSSGTSGTRHEQYF.

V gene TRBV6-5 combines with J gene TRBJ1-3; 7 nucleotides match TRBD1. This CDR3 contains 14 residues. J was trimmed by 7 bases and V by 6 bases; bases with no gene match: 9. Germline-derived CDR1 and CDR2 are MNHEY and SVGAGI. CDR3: CASSKDRLGNTIYF. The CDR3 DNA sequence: TGTGCCAGCAGCAAGGACAGGCTAGGTAACACCATATATTTT.

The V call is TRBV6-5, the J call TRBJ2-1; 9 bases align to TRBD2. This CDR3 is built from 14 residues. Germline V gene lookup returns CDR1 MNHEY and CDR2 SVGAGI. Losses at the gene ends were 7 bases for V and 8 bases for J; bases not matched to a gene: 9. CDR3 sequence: CASNGGGRVDEQFF. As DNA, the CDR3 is TGTGCCAGCAATGGGGGCGGGAGGGTCGATGAGCAGTTCTTC.

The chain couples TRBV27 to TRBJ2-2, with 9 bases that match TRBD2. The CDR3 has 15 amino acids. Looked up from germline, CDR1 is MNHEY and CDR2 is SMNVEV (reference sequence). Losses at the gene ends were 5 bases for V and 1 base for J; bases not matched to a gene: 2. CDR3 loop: CASSPTSGNTGELFF. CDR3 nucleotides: TGTGCCAGCAGTCCGACTAGCGGGAACACCGGGGAGCTGTTTTTT.

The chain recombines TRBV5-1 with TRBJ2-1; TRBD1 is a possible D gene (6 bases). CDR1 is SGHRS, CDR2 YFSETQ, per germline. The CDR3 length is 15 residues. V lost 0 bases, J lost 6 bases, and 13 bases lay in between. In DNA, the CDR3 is TGCGCCAGCAGCTTGGATACAGGGAGTTTCAATGAGCAGTTCTTC. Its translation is CASSLDTGSFNEQFF. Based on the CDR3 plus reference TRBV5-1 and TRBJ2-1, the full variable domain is KAGVTQTPRYLIKTRGQQVTLSCSPISGHRSVSWYQQTPGQGLQFLFEYFSETQRNKGNFPGRFSGRQFSNSRSEMNVSTLELGDSALYLCASSLDTGSFNEQFFGPGTRLTVL.

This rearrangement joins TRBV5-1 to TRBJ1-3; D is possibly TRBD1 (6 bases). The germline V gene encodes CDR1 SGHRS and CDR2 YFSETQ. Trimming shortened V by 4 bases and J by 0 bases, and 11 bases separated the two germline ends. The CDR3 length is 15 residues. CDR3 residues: CASSADSYSGNTIYF. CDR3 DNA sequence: TGCGCCAGCAGCGCGGACAGCTACTCTGGAAACACCATATATTTT.

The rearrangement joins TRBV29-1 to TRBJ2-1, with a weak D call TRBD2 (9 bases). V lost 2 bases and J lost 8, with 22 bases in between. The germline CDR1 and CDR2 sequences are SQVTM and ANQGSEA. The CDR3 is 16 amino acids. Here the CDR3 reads CSVERQGSPSGDEQFF. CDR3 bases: TGCAGCGTTGAACGACAGGGGTCCCCTAGCGGGGATGAGCAGTTCTTC.

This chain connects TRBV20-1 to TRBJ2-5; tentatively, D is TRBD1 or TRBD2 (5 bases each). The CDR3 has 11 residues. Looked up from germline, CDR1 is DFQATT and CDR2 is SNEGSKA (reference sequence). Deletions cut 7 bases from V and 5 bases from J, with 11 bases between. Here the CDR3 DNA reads TGCAGTGGGGGGTTGGTGGAGACCCAGTACTTC. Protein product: CSGGLVETQYF.

The CDR3 coding sequence is TGTGCCAGCGCTGGCGGACCGACGGGCAATCAGCCCCAGCATTTT. Translation: CASAGGPTGNQPQHF. The chain couples TRBV6-1 to TRBJ1-5; D not certain. This CDR3 contains 15 residues. Trimming stripped 8 bases from V and 2 bases from J, with 16 bases between. Germline lookup yields CDR1 MNHNS and CDR2 SASEGT.

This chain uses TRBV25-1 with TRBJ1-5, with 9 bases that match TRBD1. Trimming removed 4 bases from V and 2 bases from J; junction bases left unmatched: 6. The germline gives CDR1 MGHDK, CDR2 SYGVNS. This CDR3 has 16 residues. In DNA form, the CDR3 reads TGTGCCAGCAGTGGTACAGGGGGCTCTGGCAATCAGCCCCAGCATTTT. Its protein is CASSGTGGSGNQPQHF.

In DNA, the CDR3 is TGCGCCAGCAGTTTCTCCACTGGGGAAGAGACCCAGTACTTC. It codes for CASSFSTGEETQYF. This chain connects TRBV5-1 to TRBJ2-5; no firm D call. CDR1 and CDR2 from the germline V gene are SGHRS and YFSETQ. This CDR3 contains 14 residues. V was clipped by 5 bases and J by 3 bases, with 14 bases between them.

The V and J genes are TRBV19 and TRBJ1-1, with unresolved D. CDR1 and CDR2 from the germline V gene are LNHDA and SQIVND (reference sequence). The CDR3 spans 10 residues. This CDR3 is CARVNTEAFF. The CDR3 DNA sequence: TGTGCGCGCGTGAACACTGAAGCTTTCTTT. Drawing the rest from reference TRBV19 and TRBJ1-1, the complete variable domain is DGGITQSPKYLFRKEGQNVTLSCEQNLNHDAMYWYRQDPGQGLRLIYYSQIVNDFQKGDIAEGYSVSREKKESFPLTVTSAQKNPTAFYLCARVNTEAFFGQGTRLTVV.

CDR3 protein: CAWSYQRKYQPQHF. The CDR3 coding sequence is TGTGCCTGGAGCTACCAACGCAAATATCAGCCCCAGCATTTT. This chain links TRBV30 with TRBJ1-5; D uncertain. Germline loops: CDR1 GTSNPN, CDR2 SVGIG (reference sequence). V was clipped by 3 bases and J by 5 bases, with 14 bases between them. The CDR3 totals 14 residues.

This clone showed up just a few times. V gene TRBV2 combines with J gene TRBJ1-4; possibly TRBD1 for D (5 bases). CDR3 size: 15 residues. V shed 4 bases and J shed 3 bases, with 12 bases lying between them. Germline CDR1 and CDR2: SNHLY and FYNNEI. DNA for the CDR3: TGTGCCAGCAGTGTGGGGGGACCAGCTAATGAAAAACTGTTTTTT. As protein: CASSVGGPANEKLFF.

CDR3 DNA sequence: TGTGCCAGCAACAGCGCAGCCAGCGGTCGGGAGCGCTTCAATGAGCAGTTCTTC. It translates to CASNSAASGRERFNEQFF. V usage is TRBV25-1 and J usage is TRBJ2-1; TRBD2 is a possible D gene (6 bases). This CDR3 contains 18 residues. Per germline, CDR1 MGHDK and CDR2 SYGVNS. V gave up 7 bases and J gave up 6 bases, with 28 bases separating them.

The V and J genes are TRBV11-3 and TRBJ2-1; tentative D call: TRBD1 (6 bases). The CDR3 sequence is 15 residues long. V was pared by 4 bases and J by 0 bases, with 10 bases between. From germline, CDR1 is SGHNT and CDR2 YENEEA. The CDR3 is CASSSGGPSYNEQFF. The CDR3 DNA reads TGTGCCAGCAGCTCTGGGGGCCCCTCCTACAATGAGCAGTTCTTC.

Here the CDR3 DNA reads TGTGCCAGCAGCTTGGGGGTAGGGGAGACCCAGTACTTC. Translation: CASSLGVGETQYF. This chain connects TRBV7-9 to TRBJ2-5, with D perhaps given as TRBD1 or TRBD2 (5 bases each). Germline-derived CDR1 and CDR2 are SEHNR and FQNEAQ (reference sequence). Trimming shortened V by 3 bases and J by 5 bases, and 10 bases separated the two germline ends. This CDR3 region has 13 residues.

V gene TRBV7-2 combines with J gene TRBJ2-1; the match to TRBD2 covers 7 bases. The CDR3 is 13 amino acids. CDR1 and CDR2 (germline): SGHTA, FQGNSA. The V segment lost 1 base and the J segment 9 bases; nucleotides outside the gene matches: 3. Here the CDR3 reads CASSLGTRGEQFF. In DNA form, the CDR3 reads TGTGCCAGCAGCTTAGGGACTAGAGGTGAGCAGTTCTTC.